A selection of T cell receptor beta chains follows, all from one sample in a study of blood T cell repertoires in COVID-19. Here immunoSEQ multiplex PCR was the method, and the copy in TCRdb shows in-frame clones only, minus some. The repertoire holds roughly 230,000 clones, with more than 75% as singletons. Material: PBMCs or T cells enriched from blood (not recorded which). All receptors derive from a man aged 30-40 years in a cohort exposed to, infected with or recovered from COVID-19 (not recorded which). The CDR3 runs from the conserved cysteine through the conserved F or W. Each record gives: D gene, J gene, clone size, V gene, CDR3 protein, CDR3 DNA. The D gene is left open where the match is weak. Not all rows give a size; the values are once, few, many and, for expanded clones, a class.

>TRBD1|TRBJ1-2|-|TRBV3-1/TRBV3-2
CASSHQNSRGKAGYTF
TGTGCCAGCAGCCACCAAAACTCCAGGGGGAAAGCTGGCTACACCTTC
>-|TRBJ1-1|-|TRBV28
CASAGVNTEAFF
TGTGCCAGCGCGGGCGTGAACACTGAAGCTTTCTTT
>-|TRBJ2-7|-|TRBV27
CASSWGPQYF
TGTGCCAGCAGTTGGGGGCCCCAGTACTTC
>-|TRBJ1-2|-|TRBV5-6
CASSLGLAANYGYTF
TGTGCCAGCAGCTTGGGGCTAGCTGCCAACTATGGCTACACCTTC
>-|TRBJ1-1|-|TRBV10-1
CASSEGEGVNTEAFF
TGCGCCAGCAGTGAGGGGGAAGGGGTGAACACTGAAGCTTTCTTT
>-|TRBJ2-7|-|TRBV24-1
CATSFPGAYEQYF
TGTGCCACCAGTTTCCCCGGGGCCTACGAGCAGTACTTC
>-|TRBJ2-5|-|TRBV25-1
CASNPTGTYGVETQYF
TGTGCCAGCAACCCGACAGGCACCTATGGGGTGGAGACCCAGTACTTC
>-|TRBJ1-1|once|TRBV28
CASSFQVQGRTEAFF
TGTGCCAGCAGTTTCCAGGTCCAGGGGCGCACTGAAGCTTTCTTT
>-|TRBJ1-2|once|TRBV28
CASSPDGIFYGYTF
TGTGCCAGCAGTCCGGACGGGATCTTCTATGGCTACACCTTC
>-|TRBJ2-3|-|TRBV15
CATSGTLWGTDTQYF
TGTGCCACCAGCGGGACACTCTGGGGCACAGATACGCAGTATTTT
>TRBD1|TRBJ1-2|-|TRBV25-1
CASSERGRGLYGYTF
TGTGCCAGCAGTGAACGGGGCAGGGGGCTCTATGGCTACACCTTC
>-|TRBJ2-7|-|TRBV29-1
CSATGVRDFTSYEQYF
TGCAGCGCCACGGGGGTCCGGGACTTTACGTCCTACGAGCAGTACTTC
>-|TRBJ1-3|-|TRBV10-2
CASSPPQGTGNTIYF
TGCGCCAGCAGCCCCCCACAGGGCACGGGAAACACCATATATTTT
>-|TRBJ1-4|-|TRBV19
CASTRGAAFEKLFF
TGTGCCAGTACACGGGGAGCTGCTTTTGAAAAACTGTTTTTT
>TRBD2|TRBJ2-7|-|TRBV5-1
CASSFGTSGTYEQYF
TGCGCCAGCAGTTTCGGGACTAGCGGGACCTACGAGCAGTACTTC
>TRBD2|TRBJ2-1|-|TRBV19
CASSTLAGGLSGDQFF
TGTGCCAGTAGTACCCTAGCGGGAGGGCTCAGTGGGGATCAGTTCTTC
>TRBD2|TRBJ2-5|-|TRBV7-9
CASSIKVVAGGETQYF
TGTGCCAGCAGCATCAAAGTCGTGGCGGGGGGAGAGACCCAGTACTTC
>TRBD1|TRBJ1-2|-|TRBV6-4
CASSDSGTGGYGYTF
TGTGCCAGCAGTGACTCCGGGACAGGGGGCTATGGCTACACCTTC
>TRBD1|TRBJ1-1|-|TRBV4-1
CASSQYRGNTEAFF
TGCGCCAGCAGCCAATACAGGGGGAACACTGAAGCTTTCTTT
>TRBD2|TRBJ2-1|-|TRBV29-1
CSVLGTSGRIYNEQFF
TGCAGCGTTCTCGGGACTAGCGGGAGGATCTACAATGAGCAGTTCTTC
>-|TRBJ2-2|-|TRBV5-8
CASSLVREYPPNTGELFF
TGTGCCAGCAGCTTGGTTCGGGAGTACCCCCCAAACACCGGGGAGCTGTTTTTT
>-|TRBJ2-5|-|TRBV5-6
CASSFPILEHRETQYF
TGTGCCAGCAGCTTTCCGATCTTGGAGCACCGAGAGACCCAGTACTTC
>TRBD1|TRBJ1-1|-|TRBV10-3
CAIGDSMNTEAFF
TGTGCCATCGGGGACAGCATGAACACTGAAGCTTTCTTT
>-|TRBJ2-6|-|TRBV7-2
CASSSTGTAGANVLTF
TGTGCCAGCAGCTCCACAGGGACGGCCGGGGCCAACGTCCTGACTTTC
>-|TRBJ2-1|-|TRBV9
CASSVDASSYNEQFF
TGTGCCAGCAGCGTTGACGCTAGCTCCTACAATGAGCAGTTCTTC
>TRBD1|TRBJ2-7|once|TRBV5-5
CASSAGQGASEQYF
TGTGCCAGCAGCGCCGGACAGGGGGCGTCCGAGCAGTACTTC
>-|TRBJ2-1|-|TRBV5-8
CASSLRTVLTPLNEQFF
TGTGCCAGCAGCTTACGGACAGTACTAACCCCCCTGAATGAGCAGTTCTTC
>-|TRBJ2-3|-|TRBV4-2
CASSPEGASSTDTQYF
TGTGCCAGCAGCCCTGAAGGGGCTAGTAGCACAGATACGCAGTATTTT
>-|TRBJ2-5|-|TRBV4-1
CASSQVQGGETQYF
TGCGCCAGCAGCCAAGTACAGGGAGGGGAGACCCAGTACTTC
>TRBD2|TRBJ2-3|-|TRBV28
CASSLTLAGVGNTQYF
TGTGCCAGCAGTTTAACACTAGCGGGAGTGGGAAATACGCAGTATTTT
>TRBD2|TRBJ2-3|once|TRBV6-4
CASSRTSGSGTDTQYF
TGTGCCAGCAGCCGGACTAGCGGGAGTGGAACAGATACGCAGTATTTT
>-|TRBJ1-4|-|TRBV13
CASSLGGANEKLFF
TGTGCCAGCAGCTTAGGCGGGGCTAATGAAAAACTGTTTTTT
>TRBD1|TRBJ2-1|-|TRBV10-3
CAISESWWTGGRQSSYNEQFF
TGTGCCATCAGTGAGTCATGGTGGACAGGGGGGAGGCAAAGCTCCTACAATGAGCAGTTCTTC
>-|TRBJ1-4|-|TRBV4-1
CASSQSGQSNEKLFF
TGCGCCAGCAGCCAAAGCGGACAGTCTAATGAAAAACTGTTTTTT
>-|TRBJ2-7|-|TRBV5-1
CASSLGQATYEQYF
TGCGCCAGCAGCTTGGGACAGGCAACCTACGAGCAGTACTTC
>-|TRBJ2-1|-|TRBV27
CASSSDRRGHEQFF
TGTGCCAGCAGTTCCGACCGGCGAGGCCATGAGCAGTTCTTC
>-|TRBJ1-1|few|TRBV18
CASSVQGNTEAFF
TGTGCCAGCTCAGTACAGGGGAACACTGAAGCTTTCTTT
>TRBD1|TRBJ1-4|-|TRBV13
CASSERTGATNEKLFF
TGTGCCAGCAGCGAACGGACAGGGGCAACTAATGAAAAACTGTTTTTT
>-|TRBJ1-1|-|TRBV29-1
CSVGSGEGEAFF
TGCAGCGTTGGGTCAGGGGAGGGTGAAGCTTTCTTT
>-|TRBJ1-2|few|TRBV11-1
CASSAGLPYGYTF
TGTGCCAGCAGCGCGGGACTGCCCTATGGCTACACCTTC
>-|TRBJ1-1|-|TRBV4-1
CASSQEKKRSGTEAFF
TGCGCCAGCAGCCAAGAGAAGAAGAGGTCCGGCACTGAAGCTTTCTTT
>-|TRBJ1-2|-|TRBV19
CASTPFRGFGGYTF
TGTGCCAGTACCCCCTTTAGAGGGTTCGGTGGCTACACCTTC